This T cell receptor (beta chain) stems from a study of vaccination effects on CD4 cells after COVID-19. Assay used: immunoSEQ multiplex PCR; TCRdb lists only in-frame clones, some missing. The table has 75,000 to 100,000 clones, more than 60% seen once. The study, taken as a whole, reports: Late post-vaccination samples showed marked contraction of infection- and vaccine-induced clones. Few convalescent patients and no early post-infection timepoints were included in the study.

Ahead of sequencing, the ViraFEST assay grew antigen-specific CD4+ T cells using viral peptide pools. Subsequent to approximately 11 days of culture, CD4+ T cells were isolated. All study participants received two doses of BNT162b2 or mRNA-1273 vaccine. IL-2 at 9 to 10 IU/ml and peptides at 8 to 10 ug/ml were added to cultured PBMC, around 1.9 million per well. In the cultures, half the medium was exchanged for IL-2 medium on days 3 and 7. Comment on this clone: The antigen is not known.

V gave up 7 bases and J gave up 2 bases, with 11 bases separating them. Germline CDR1 reads LNHDA; CDR2 reads SQIVND (reference sequence). The CDR3 has 14 amino acids. The chain joins TRBV19 to TRBJ2-2; D call uncertain. This material consisted of CD4+ T cells from PBMCs cultured with HCoV-OC43 spike peptides, taken after COVID-19 vaccination. As to subset: HCoV-OC43 spike overlapping peptide pool stimulation. This receptor was taken from a human donor who received a COVID-19 vaccine. The CDR3 nucleotides read TGTGCCAGTAAGGTCGGCCCAAACACCGGGGAGCTGTTTTTT. Protein product: CASKVGPNTGELFF.